The 5 T cell receptor beta chains given below trace back to one sample, sequenced in a study of T cells in Graves' hyperthyroidism and ophthalmopathy. Authors of the study amplified TCR beta CDR3 regions from RNA transcripts. When the TCR CDR3 underwent first-round RT-PCR, the HTBI primer set was used. TCRdb used MiXCR to reprocess the multiplex PCR reads, holding one entry per CDR3 protein. In the table there are about 320,000 distinct CDR3 sequences, about 15% of which are singletons. The source material was blood. Receptors were obtained from a man between 25 and 39 years old with Graves' hyperthyroidism.

This clonotype occurred many times. The V call is TRBV2, the J call TRBJ2-7, with 7 bases fitting TRBD1. In germline, CDR1 is SNHLY, CDR2 FYNNEI. The length of the CDR3 is 13 residues. The V and J ends lost 6 bases and 3 bases, in that order; junction bases with no gene match: 5. CDR3 in amino acids: CASRRQGNYEQYF. Written as DNA, the CDR3 is TGTGCCAGCAGGCGACAGGGTAACTACGAGCAGTACTTC.

This chain connects TRBV5-1 to TRBJ2-5; D uncertain. This CDR3 contains 14 residues. Germline lookup yields CDR1 SGHRS and CDR2 YFSETQ. V lost 4 bases, J lost 2 bases, and 12 bases lay in between. CDR3 protein: CASSQMGIQETQYF. Written as DNA, the CDR3 is TGCGCCAGCAGCCAAATGGGTATACAAGAGACCCAGTACTTC.

This clonotype has just a few counts. Germline is not matched at one junction end, which may reflect a read error. Written as DNA, the CDR3 is TGTGCCAGCAGCCAAGATGGGGTTATCCTCCACTTC. Its translation: CASSQDGVILHF. V and J are TRBV3-1 and TRBJ2-5; D unclear. This CDR3 is 12 amino acids long. Germline CDR1 is LGHDT and CDR2 is YNNKEL (reference sequence).

The rearrangement links TRBV24-1 to TRBJ1-5, with D hard to call. CDR1 is KGHDR and CDR2 is SFDVKD in the germline V gene. The CDR3 extends over 16 amino acids. Trimming took 2 bases from V and 7 from J, leaving 17 bases between them. The CDR3 loop is CATSDSGVLGSQPQHF. The DNA of the CDR3 is TGTGCCACCAGTGATTCAGGTGTGTTGGGGTCCCAGCCCCAGCATTTT.

This clonotype was counted many times. The V and J genes are TRBV5-1 and TRBJ1-2, with D possibly being TRBD1 (5 bases). Looked up from germline, CDR1 is SGHRS and CDR2 is YFSETQ. This CDR3 is 13 amino acids long. V shed 1 base and J shed 3 bases, with 7 bases lying between them. The CDR3 reads CASSLLGDYGYTF. CDR3 DNA sequence: TGCGCCAGCAGCTTGTTGGGGGACTATGGCTACACCTTC.